This TCR beta chain was profiled in a study of shared T cell receptors in the human thymus. Repertoires were generated with immunoSEQ multiplex PCR, while TCRdb's copy carries only in-frame clones and drops some. The sample includes 700,000 to 750,000 clones, approximately 85% of them seen just once. This clone was counted between two and nine times. The germline V gene encodes CDR1 SGHAT and CDR2 FQNNGV. This CDR3 is 15 amino acids long. V lost 5 bases, J lost 5 bases, and 17 bases lay in between. These data also formed part of another study, on human thymus T cells. That work adds: Apparent skewing of V and J gene usage characterized both thymic and blood repertoires.

The sequence was obtained from a girl under three years old with a congenital heart defect. J is TRBJ2-3 and V is TRBV11-2, with D unresolved. The sequencing sample was made of thymocytes. The CDR3 region is CASSPLFRIQDTQYF. The DNA for the CDR3 is TGTGCCAGCAGCCCCCTGTTCAGAATTCAAGATACGCAGTATTTT.